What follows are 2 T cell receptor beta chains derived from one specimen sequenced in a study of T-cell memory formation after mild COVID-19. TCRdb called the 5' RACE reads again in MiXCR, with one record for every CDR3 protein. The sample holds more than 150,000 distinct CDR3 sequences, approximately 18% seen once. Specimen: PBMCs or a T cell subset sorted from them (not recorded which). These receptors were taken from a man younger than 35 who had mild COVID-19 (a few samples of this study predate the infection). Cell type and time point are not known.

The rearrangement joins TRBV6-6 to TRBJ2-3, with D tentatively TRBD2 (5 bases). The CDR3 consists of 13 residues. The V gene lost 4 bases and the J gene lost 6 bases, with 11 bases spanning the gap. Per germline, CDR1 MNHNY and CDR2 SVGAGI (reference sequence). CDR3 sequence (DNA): TGTGCCAGCAGTTTCCCGGACTGGGATACGCAGTATTTT. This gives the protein CASSFPDWDTQYF.

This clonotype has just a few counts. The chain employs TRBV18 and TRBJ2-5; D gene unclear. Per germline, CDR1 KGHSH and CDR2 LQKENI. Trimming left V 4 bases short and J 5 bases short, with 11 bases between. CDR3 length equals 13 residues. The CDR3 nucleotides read TGTGCCAGCTCACTAAACGTCAGGGAGACCCAGTACTTC. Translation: CASSLNVRETQYF.